This T cell receptor beta chain was identified in a study of blood T cell repertoires in COVID-19. Generated by immunoSEQ multiplex PCR, the TCRdb table keeps only in-frame clones and is missing some. The table shows under 200,000 clones, with 70% to 90% occurring only once. The germline CDR1 and CDR2 sequences are SGHRS and YFSETQ. Trimming shortened V by 0 bases and J by 8 bases, and 8 bases separated the two germline ends. The CDR3 is made up of 12 amino acids. This TCR was recovered from a man aged 35 to 55 with acute or convalescent COVID-19. Sequenced: peripheral blood. This sequence joins TRBV5-1 and TRBJ1-2; D might be TRBD1 (5 bases). The CDR3 is CASSLERGGYTF. The CDR3 DNA follows: TGCGCCAGCAGCTTGGAGCGGGGGGGCTACACCTTC. The variable domain in full, with the rest retrieved from reference TRBV5-1 and TRBJ1-2, is KAGVTQTPRYLIKTRGQQVTLSCSPISGHRSVSWYQQTPGQGLQFLFEYFSETQRNKGNFPGRFSGRQFSNSRSEMNVSTLELGDSALYLCASSLERGGYTFGSGTRLTVV.